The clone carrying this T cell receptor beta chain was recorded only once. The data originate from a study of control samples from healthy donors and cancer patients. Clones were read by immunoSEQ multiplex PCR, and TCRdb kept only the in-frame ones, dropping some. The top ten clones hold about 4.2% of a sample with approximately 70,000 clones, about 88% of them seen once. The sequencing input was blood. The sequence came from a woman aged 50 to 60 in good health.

The CDR3 loop reads CASSLGRLAGAFNEQFF. The CDR3 DNA reads as TGTGCCAGCAGCTTAGGTCGGCTAGCGGGAGCCTTCAATGAGCAGTTCTTC. This chain links TRBV11-3 with TRBJ2-1; 10 nucleotides align to TRBD2. The CDR3 covers 17 residues. Trimming took 1 base from V and 6 from J; bases not matched to a gene: 9. Germline V gene data show CDR1 as SGHNT and CDR2 as YENEEA.